This T cell receptor (beta chain) is from a study of T cell responses to AZD1222 COVID-19 vaccine. Germline loops: CDR1 SNHLY, CDR2 FYNNEI. J gave up 2 bases and V 6 bases, and 2 bases lay outside the gene matches. CDR3 length: 14 amino acids. Measured with immunoSEQ multiplex PCR; TCRdb has only the in-frame clones, and not every one. The table has fewer than 200,000 clones, roughly 94% seen once. Whole-study results and caveats: Targets within unmutated variant regions were reportedly found for nearly half of spike-specific TCRs.

Notes on this clone: What it binds is unknown.

The specimen comprised peripheral blood, sampled 28 days after the second AZD1222 dose. This TCR came from an adult who received the AZD1222 COVID-19 vaccine. The chain links TRBV2 to TRBJ2-3, with TRBD2 identical over 10 bases. The DNA of the CDR3 is TGTGCCAGCAGACTAGCGGGGATCACAGATACGCAGTATTTT. Translating it yields CASRLAGITDTQYF. The complete variable domain, with remaining parts taken from reference TRBV2 and TRBJ2-3, reads EPEVTQTPSHQVTQMGQEVILRCVPISNHLYFYWYRQILGQKVEFLVSFYNNEISEKSEIFDDQFSVERPDGSNFTLKIRSTKLEDSAMYFCASRLAGITDTQYFGPGTRLTVL.